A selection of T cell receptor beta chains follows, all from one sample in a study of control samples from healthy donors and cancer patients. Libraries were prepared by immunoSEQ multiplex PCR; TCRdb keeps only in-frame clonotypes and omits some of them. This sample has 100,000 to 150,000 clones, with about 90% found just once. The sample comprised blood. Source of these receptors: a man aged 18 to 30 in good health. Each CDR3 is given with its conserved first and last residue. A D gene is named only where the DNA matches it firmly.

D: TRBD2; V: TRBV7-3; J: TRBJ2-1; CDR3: CASSLSPGTSGSEQFF; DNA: TGTGCCAGCAGCCTAAGTCCCGGGACTAGCGGGAGTGAGCAGTTCTTC
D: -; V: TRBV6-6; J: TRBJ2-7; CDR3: CASSYEYSSDEQYF; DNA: TGTGCCAGCAGTTATGAGTACAGTAGCGACGAGCAGTACTTC
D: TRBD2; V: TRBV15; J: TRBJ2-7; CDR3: CATSRSGLAGAHEQYF; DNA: TGTGCCACCAGCAGATCAGGACTAGCGGGAGCCCACGAGCAGTACTTC
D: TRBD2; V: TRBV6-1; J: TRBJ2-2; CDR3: CASSGLGGGGPGELFF; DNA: TGTGCCAGCAGTGGGTTAGGCGGGGGAGGGCCCGGGGAGCTGTTTTTT
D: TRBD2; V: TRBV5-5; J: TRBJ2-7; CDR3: CASSWGTSMGYEQYF; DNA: TGTGCCAGCAGCTGGGGGACTAGCATGGGGTACGAGCAGTACTTC
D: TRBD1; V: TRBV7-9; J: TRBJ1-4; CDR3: CASSLGDSRNEKLFF; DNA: TGTGCCAGCAGCCTCGGGGACAGCCGTAATGAAAAACTGTTTTTT
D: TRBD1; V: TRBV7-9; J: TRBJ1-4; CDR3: CASSLGGQLNEKLFF; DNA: TGTGCCAGCAGCTTAGGGGGACAGCTTAATGAAAAACTGTTTTTT
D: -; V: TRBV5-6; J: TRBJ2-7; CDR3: CASSLDLGAVPAVEQYF; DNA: TGTGCCAGCAGCTTGGACCTCGGGGCAGTCCCGGCTGTCGAGCAGTACTTC
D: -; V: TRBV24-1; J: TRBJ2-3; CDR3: CATRSSGTDTQYF; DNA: TGTGCCACCAGATCGTCAGGCACAGATACGCAGTATTTT
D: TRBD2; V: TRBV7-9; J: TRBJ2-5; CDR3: CASRARDYSAETQYF; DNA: TGTGCCAGCAGGGCCCGGGACTACTCGGCAGAGACCCAGTACTTC
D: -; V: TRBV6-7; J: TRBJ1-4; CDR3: CASSRSGRLF; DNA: TGTGCCAGCAGCCGGTCAGGCAGGCTTTTT
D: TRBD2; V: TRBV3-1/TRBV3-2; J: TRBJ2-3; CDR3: CASSLAGGTDTQYF; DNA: TGTGCCAGCAGCCTAGCGGGAGGCACAGATACGCAGTATTTT
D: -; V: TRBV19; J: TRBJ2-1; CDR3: CASSIVSNEQFF; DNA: TGTGCCAGTAGTATAGTATCGAATGAGCAGTTCTTC
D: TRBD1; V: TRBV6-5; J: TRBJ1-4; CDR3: CASSYRGQDEKLFF; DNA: TGTGCCAGCAGTTACCGGGGACAGGATGAAAAACTGTTTTTT